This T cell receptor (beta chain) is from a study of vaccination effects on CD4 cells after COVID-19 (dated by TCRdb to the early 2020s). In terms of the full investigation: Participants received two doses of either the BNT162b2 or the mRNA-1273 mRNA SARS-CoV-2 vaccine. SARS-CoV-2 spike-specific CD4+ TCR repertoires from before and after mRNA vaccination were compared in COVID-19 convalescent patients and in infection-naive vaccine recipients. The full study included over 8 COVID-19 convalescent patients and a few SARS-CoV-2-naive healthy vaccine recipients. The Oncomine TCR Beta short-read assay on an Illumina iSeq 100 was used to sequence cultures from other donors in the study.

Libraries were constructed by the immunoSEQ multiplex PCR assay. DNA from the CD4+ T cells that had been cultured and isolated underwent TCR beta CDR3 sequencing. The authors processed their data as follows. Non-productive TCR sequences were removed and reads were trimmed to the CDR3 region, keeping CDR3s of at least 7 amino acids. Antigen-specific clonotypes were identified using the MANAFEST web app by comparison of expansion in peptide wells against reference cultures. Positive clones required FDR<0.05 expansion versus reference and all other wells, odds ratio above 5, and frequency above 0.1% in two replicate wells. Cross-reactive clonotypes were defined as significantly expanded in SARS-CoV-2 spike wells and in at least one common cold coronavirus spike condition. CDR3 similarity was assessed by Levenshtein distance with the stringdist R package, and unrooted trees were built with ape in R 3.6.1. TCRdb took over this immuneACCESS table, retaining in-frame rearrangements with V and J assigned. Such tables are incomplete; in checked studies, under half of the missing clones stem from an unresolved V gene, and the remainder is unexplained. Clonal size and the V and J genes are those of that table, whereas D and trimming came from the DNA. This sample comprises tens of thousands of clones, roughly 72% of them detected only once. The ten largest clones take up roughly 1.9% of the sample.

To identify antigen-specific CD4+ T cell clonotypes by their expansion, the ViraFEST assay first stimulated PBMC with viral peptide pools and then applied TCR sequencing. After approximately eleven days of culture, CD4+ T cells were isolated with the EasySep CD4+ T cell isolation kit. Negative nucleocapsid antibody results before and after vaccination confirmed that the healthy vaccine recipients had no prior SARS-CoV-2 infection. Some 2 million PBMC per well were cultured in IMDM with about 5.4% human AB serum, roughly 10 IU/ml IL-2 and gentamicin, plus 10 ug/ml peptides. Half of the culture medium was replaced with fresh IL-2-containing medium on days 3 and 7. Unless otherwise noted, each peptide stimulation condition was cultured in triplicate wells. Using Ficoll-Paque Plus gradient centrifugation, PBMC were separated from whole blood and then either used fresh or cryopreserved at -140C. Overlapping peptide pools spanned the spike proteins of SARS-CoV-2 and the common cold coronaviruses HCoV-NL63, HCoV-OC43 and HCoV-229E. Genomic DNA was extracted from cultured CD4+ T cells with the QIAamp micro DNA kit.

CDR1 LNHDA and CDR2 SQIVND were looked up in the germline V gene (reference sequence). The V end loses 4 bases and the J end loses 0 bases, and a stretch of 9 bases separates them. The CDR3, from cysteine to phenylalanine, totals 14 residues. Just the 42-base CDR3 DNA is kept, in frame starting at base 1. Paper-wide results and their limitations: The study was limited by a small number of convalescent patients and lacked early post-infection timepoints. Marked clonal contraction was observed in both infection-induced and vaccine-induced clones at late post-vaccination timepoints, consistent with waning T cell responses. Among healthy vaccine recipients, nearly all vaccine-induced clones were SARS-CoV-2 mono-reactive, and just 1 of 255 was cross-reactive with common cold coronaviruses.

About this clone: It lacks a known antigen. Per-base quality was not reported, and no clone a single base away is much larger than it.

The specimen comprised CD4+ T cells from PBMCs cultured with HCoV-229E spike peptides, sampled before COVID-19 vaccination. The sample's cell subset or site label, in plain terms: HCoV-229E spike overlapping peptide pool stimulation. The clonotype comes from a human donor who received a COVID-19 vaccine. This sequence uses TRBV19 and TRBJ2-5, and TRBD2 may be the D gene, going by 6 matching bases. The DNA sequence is TGTGCCAGTAGTAGCGGGGTGTACCAAGAGACCCAGTACTTC. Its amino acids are CASSSGVYQETQYF.